This note documents a single T cell receptor (beta chain) sequence. The sample originates from a study of control samples from healthy donors and cancer patients. TCRdb keeps only in-frame clones here, not all; method: immunoSEQ multiplex PCR. This table has 150,000 to 200,000 clones, 70% to 90% appearing once. V was clipped by 6 bases and J by 3 bases, with 11 bases between them. CDR3 length: 13 amino acids. This clonotype was sampled from a man aged 30-40 years in good health. This chain links TRBV12-3 or TRBV12-4 with TRBJ1-1; the D is unclear. What was sequenced was blood. CDR3 loop: CASRLLRDTEAFF. CDR3 DNA: TGTGCCAGCAGACTGTTGCGTGACACTGAAGCTTTCTTT.